This TCR beta chain was recovered during a study of early T cells in non-severe SARS-CoV-2 infection. Across the study: RNA in bulk from unsorted whole blood was sequenced, and chains were unpaired.

General study points: Matching results from VDJdb favored anti-spike CD8 responses, leaving private and CD4 specificities undetected.

Attachment of unique molecular identifiers to individual cDNA molecules was performed. TCRdb reprocessed the 5' RACE reads via MiXCR and lists one record per CDR3 protein. The sample lists 35,000 to 50,000 distinct CDR3 sequences; about 23% were seen once. On this clonotype itself: As yet, its antigen is unknown.

With 4 bases clipped from V and 8 bases from J, the junction kept 15 bases outside the gene matches. The CDR3 contains 15 residues. CDR1 and CDR2 (germline): SGDLS, YYNGEE. The TCR was taken from an adult who was a healthcare worker with PCR-confirmed SARS-CoV-2 infection or an uninfected control (not recorded which). This sample comprised whole blood, obtained at baseline. V and J are TRBV9 and TRBJ2-7, with 7 bases fitting TRBD2. As DNA, the CDR3 is TGTGCCAGCAGCCCACCCGGGGGGACCTCCGGAAAGCAGTACTTC. As protein: CASSPPGGTSGKQYF.